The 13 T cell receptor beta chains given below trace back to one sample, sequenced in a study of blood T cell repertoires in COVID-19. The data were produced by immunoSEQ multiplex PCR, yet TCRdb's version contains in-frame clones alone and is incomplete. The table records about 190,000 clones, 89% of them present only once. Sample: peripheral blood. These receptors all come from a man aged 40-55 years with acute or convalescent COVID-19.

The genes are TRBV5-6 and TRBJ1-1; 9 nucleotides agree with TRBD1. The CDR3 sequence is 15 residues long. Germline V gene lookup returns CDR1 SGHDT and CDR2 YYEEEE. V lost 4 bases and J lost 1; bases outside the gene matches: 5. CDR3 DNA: TGTGCCAGCAGCCGTCGACAGGGGGGGAACACTGAAGCTTTCTTT. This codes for CASSRRQGGNTEAFF.

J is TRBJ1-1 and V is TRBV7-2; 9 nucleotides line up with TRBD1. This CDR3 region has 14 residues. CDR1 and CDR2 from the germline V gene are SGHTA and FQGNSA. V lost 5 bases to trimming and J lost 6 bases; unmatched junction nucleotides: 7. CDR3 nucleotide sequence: TGTGCCAGCAGCATTACAGGGGGCAGCGCTGAAGCTTTCTTT. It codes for CASSITGGSAEAFF.

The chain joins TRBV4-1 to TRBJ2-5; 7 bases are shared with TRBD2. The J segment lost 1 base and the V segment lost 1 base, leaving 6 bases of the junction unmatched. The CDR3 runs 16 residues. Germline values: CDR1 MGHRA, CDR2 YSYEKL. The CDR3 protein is CASSQVSGAIQETQYF. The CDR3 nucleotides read TGCGCCAGCAGCCAAGTCAGCGGGGCTATCCAAGAGACCCAGTACTTC.

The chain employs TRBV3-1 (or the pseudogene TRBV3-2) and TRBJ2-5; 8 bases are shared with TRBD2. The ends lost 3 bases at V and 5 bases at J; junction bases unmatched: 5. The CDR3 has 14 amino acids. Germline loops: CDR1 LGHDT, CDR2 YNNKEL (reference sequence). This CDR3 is CASSQSGGRETQYF. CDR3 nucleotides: TGTGCCAGCAGCCAGTCGGGGGGGCGTGAGACCCAGTACTTC.

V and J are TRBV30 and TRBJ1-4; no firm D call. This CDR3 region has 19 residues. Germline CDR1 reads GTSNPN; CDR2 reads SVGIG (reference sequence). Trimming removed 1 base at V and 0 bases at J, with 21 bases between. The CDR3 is CAWSELSGPGIATNEKLFF. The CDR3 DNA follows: TGTGCCTGGAGTGAACTCTCGGGCCCGGGGATTGCAACTAATGAAAAACTGTTTTTT.

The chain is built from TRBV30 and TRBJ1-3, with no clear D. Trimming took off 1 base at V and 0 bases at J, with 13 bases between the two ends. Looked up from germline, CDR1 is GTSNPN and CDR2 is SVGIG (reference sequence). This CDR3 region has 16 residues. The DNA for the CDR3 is TGTGCCTGGAGTGCAGGTCTCGGGGACTCTGGAAACACCATATATTTT. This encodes CAWSAGLGDSGNTIYF.

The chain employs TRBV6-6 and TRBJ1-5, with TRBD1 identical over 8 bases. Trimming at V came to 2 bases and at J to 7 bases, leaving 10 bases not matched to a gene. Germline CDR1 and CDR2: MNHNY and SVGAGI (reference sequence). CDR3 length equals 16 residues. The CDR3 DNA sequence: TGTGCCAGCAGTTACGACGTGGCAGGGGGCGAACAGCCCCAGCATTTT. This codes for CASSYDVAGGEQPQHF.

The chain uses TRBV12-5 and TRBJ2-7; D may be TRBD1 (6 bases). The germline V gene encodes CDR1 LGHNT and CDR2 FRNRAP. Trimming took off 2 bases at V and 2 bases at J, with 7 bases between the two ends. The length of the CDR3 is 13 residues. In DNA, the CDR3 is TGTGCTAGTGGTTTGAACAGGGCCTACGAGCAGTACTTC. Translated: CASGLNRAYEQYF.

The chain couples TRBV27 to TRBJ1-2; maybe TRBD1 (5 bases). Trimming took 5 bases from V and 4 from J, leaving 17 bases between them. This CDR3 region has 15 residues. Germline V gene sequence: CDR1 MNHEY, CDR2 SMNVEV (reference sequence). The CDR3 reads CASSPHPRQTYGYTF. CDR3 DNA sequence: TGTGCCAGCAGTCCACACCCCCGACAGACCTATGGCTACACCTTC.

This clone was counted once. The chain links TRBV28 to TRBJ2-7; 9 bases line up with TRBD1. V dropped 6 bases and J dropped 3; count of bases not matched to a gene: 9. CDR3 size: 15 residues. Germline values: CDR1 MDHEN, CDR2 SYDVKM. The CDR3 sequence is CASSPLLDRGYEQYF. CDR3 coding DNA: TGTGCCAGCAGCCCCCTCTTGGACAGGGGCTACGAGCAGTACTTC.

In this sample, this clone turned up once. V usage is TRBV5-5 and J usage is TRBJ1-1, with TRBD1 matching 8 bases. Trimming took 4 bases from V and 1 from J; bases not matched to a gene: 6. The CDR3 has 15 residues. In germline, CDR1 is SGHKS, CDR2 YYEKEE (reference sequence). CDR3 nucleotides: TGTGCCAGCAGCCGGACAGGGCTGGGGAACACTGAAGCTTTCTTT. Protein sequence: CASSRTGLGNTEAFF.

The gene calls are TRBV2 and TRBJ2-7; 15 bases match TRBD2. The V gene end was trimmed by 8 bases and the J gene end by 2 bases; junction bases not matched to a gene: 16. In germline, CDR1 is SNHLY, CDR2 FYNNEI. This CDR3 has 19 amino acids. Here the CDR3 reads CASLRTHEGTSGGTYEQYF. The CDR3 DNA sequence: TGTGCCAGCCTCAGAACGCACGAAGGGACTAGCGGGGGGACCTACGAGCAGTACTTC.

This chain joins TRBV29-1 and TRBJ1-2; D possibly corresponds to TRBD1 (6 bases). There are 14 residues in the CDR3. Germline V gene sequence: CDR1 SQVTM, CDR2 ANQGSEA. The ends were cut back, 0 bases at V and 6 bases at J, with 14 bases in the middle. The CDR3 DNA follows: TGCAGCGTTGAAGATAGGGCAGGGGTTAATGGCTACACCTTC. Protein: CSVEDRAGVNGYTF.